This TCR beta chain comes out of a study of blood T cell repertoires in COVID-19. The overall study: The study counted Cohort 3 donors as recovered given two negative PCRs, clearance, or symptom resolution. The analysed material was cDNA or gDNA that came from T cells, B-cell-depleted T cells, or PBMCs.

Trimming removed 4 bases from V and 8 bases from J, with 13 bases in between. This CDR3 has 13 residues. The germline gives CDR1 KGHDR, CDR2 SFDVKD. Each participant's cohort was designated according to participant-reported clinical history. The protocol was immunoSEQ multiplex PCR, while the TCRdb copy is restricted to in-frame clones and leaves out a portion. The data show about 190,000 clones, 86% seen once. Specimen: PBMCs or T cells enriched from blood (not recorded which). This sequence was found in a woman in her 40s in a cohort exposed to, infected with or recovered from COVID-19 (not recorded which). The V call is TRBV24-1, the J call TRBJ1-2; D unresolved. CDR3 in amino acids: CATSDSDIQGYTF. The DNA of the CDR3 is TGTGCCACCAGTGACTCCGACATTCAGGGCTACACCTTC.